This T cell receptor beta chain stems from a study of T cells in Graves' hyperthyroidism and ophthalmopathy. General observations from the study: A median approximately 6.5 months before onset, the model predicted ophthalmopathy. Separating ophthalmopathy from stable hyperthyroidism was achieved by a 13 V-J model. Expanded thyroid clonotypes (above 0.001) were mostly also found in blood.

Uncontrolled infection, other autoimmune disease, pregnancy or lactation barred patients from enrollment. The source material, RNA transcripts, was used to amplify TCR beta CDR3 regions. The primer set for the first-round RT-PCR of the TCR CDR3 was HTBI. One entry per CDR3 protein, called by TCRdb with MiXCR from the multiplex PCR reads. The sample holds about 570,000 distinct CDR3 sequences; about half are singletons and the top ten take over 15%. A note on this clonotype: Its antigen is undetermined.

Sequenced: peripheral blood or thyroid tissue (not recorded which). The sequence came from an adult woman with Graves' disease, either hyperthyroidism or ophthalmopathy (not recorded which).

The CDR3 DNA follows: TGTGCCAGCAGTGACAGGGCGTACACCTTC. It translates to CASSDRAYTF. The chain links TRBV28 to TRBJ1-2; 7 bases are shared with TRBD1. The length of the CDR3 is 10 residues. In germline, CDR1 is MDHEN, CDR2 SYDVKM. V was pared by 5 bases and J by 11 bases, with 2 bases of the junction left unmatched.